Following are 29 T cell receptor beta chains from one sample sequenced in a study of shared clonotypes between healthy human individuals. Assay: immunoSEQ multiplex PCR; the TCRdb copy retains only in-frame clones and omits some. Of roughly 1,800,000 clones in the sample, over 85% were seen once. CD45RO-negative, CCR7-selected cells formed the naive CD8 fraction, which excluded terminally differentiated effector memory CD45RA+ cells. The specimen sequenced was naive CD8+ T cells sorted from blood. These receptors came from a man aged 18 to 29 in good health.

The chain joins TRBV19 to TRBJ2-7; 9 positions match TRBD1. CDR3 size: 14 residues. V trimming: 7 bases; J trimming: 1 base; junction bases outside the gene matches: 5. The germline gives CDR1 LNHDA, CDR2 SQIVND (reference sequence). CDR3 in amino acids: CASNRDRDSYEQYF. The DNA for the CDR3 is TGTGCCAGTAACCGGGACAGGGATTCCTACGAGCAGTACTTC.

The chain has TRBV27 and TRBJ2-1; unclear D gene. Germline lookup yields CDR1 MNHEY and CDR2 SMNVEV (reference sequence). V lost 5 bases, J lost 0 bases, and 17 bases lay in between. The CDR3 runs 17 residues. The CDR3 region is CASSPQPDWGSYNEQFF. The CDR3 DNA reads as TGTGCCAGCAGTCCCCAGCCAGATTGGGGCTCCTACAATGAGCAGTTCTTC.

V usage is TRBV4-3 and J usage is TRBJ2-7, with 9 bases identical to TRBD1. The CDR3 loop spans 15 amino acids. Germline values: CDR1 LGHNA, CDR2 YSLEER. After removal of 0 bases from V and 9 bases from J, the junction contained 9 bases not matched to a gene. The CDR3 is CASSQDVQGATGQYF. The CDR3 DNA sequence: TGCGCCAGCAGCCAAGATGTACAGGGGGCTACGGGGCAGTACTTC.

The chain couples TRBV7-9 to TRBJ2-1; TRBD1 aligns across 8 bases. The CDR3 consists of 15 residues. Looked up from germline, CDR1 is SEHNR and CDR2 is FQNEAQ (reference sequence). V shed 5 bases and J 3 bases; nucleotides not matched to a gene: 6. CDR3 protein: CASSGQGQVYNEQFF. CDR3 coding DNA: TGTGCCAGCAGCGGCCAGGGACAGGTCTACAATGAGCAGTTCTTC.

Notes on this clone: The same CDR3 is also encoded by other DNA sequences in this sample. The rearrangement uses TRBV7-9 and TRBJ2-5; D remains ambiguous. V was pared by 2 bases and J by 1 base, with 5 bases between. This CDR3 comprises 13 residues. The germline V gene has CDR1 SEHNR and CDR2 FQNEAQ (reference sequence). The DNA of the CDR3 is TGTGCCAGCAGCTTAACGACCCAAGAGACCCAGTACTTC. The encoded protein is CASSLTTQETQYF. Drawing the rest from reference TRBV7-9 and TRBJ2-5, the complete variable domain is DTGVSQNPRHKITKRGQNVTFRCDPISEHNRLYWYRQTLGQGPEFLTYFQNEAQLEKSRLLSDRFSAERPKGSFSTLEIQRTEQGDSAMYLCASSLTTQETQYFGPGTRLLVL.

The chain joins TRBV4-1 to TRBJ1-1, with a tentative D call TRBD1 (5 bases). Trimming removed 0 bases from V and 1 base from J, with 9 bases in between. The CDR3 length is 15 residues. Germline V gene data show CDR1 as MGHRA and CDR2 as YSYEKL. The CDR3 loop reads CASSQEDTKNTEAFF. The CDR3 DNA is TGCGCCAGCAGCCAAGAGGACACAAAGAACACTGAAGCTTTCTTT.

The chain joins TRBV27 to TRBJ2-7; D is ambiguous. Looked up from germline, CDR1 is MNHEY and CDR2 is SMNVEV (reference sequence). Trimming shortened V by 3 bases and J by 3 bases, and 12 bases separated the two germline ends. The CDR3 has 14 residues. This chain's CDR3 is CASSFSATHYEQYF. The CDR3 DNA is TGTGCCAGCAGTTTTTCCGCTACCCACTACGAGCAGTACTTC.

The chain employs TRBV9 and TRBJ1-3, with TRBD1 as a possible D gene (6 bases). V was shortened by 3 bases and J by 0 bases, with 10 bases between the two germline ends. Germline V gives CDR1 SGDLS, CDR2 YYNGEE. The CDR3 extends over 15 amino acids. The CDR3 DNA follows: TGTGCCAGCAGCGAGGGGGGCGGCTCTGGAAACACCATATATTTT. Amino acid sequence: CASSEGGGSGNTIYF.

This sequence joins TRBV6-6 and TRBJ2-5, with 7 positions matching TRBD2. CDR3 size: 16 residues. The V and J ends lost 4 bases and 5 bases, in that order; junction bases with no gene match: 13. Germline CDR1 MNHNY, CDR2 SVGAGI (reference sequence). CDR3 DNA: TGTGCCAGCAGTTTTGGACTACGAGGGAGGGATGAGACCCAGTACTTC. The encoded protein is CASSFGLRGRDETQYF.

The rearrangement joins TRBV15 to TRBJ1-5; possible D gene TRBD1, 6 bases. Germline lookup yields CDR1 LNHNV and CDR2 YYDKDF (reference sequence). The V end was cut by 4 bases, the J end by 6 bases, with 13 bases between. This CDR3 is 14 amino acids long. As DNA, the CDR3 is TGTGCCACCAGCAAAGGGGGAGAGAGTCAGCCCCAGCATTTT. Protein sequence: CATSKGGESQPQHF. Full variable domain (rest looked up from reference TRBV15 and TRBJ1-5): DAMVIQNPRYQVTQFGKPVTLSCSQTLNHNVMYWYQQKSSQAPKLLFHYYDKDFNNEADTPDNFQSRRPNTSFCFLDIRSPGLGDTAMYLCATSKGGESQPQHFGDGTRLSIL.

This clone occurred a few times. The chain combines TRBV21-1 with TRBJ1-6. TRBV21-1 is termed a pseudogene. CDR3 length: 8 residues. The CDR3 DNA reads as TGTGCCAGCACCTACCCGGGGTTT. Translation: CASTYPGF.

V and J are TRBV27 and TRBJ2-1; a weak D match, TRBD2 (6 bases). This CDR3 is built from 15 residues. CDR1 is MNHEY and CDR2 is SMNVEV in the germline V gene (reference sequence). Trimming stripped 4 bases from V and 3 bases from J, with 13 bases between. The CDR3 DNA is TGTGCCAGCAGTTCGGACGGGAGTCTCTACAATGAGCAGTTCTTC. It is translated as CASSSDGSLYNEQFF.

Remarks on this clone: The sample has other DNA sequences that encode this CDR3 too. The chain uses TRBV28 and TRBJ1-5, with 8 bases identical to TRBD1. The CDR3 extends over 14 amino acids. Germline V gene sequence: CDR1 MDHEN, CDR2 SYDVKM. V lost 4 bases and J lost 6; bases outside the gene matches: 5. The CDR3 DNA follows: TGTGCCAGCAGTTCTCAGGGGGCCGGTCAGCCCCAGCATTTT. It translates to CASSSQGAGQPQHF.

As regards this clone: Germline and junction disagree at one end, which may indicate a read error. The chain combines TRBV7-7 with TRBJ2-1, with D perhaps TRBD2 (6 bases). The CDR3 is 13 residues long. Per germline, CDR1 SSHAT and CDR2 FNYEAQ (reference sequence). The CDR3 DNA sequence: TGTGCTAGCAGCTCACGACTAGGGAATGAGCAGTTCTTC. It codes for CASSSRLGNEQFF.

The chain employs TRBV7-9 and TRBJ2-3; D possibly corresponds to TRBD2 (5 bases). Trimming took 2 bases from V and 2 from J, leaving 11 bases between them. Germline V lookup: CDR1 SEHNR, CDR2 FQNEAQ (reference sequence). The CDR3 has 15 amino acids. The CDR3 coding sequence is TGTGCCAGCAGCTTAACTAGTGTTTACACAGATACGCAGTATTTT. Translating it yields CASSLTSVYTDTQYF.

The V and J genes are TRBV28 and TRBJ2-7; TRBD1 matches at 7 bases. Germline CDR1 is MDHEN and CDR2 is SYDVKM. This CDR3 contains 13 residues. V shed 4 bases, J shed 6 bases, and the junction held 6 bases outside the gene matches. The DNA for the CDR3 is TGTGCCAGCAGTTCACCTAACAGGGGCGAGCAGTACTTC. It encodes CASSSPNRGEQYF.

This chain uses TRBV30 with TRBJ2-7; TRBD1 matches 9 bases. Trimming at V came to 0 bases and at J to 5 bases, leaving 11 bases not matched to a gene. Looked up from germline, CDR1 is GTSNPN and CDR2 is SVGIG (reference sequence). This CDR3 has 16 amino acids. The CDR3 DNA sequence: TGTGCCTGGAGTGTAGGTTCCGGGACAGGGAGGGACGAGCAGTACTTC. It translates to CAWSVGSGTGRDEQYF.

The CDR3 reads CASRRAGYDTDTQYF. CDR3 nucleotides: TGTGCCTCCAGGAGAGCGGGTTACGACACAGATACGCAGTATTTT. The rearrangement joins TRBV4-2 to TRBJ2-3; TRBD2 is a possible D gene (6 bases). Trimming left V 11 bases short and J 2 bases short, with 20 bases between. This CDR3 comprises 15 residues. The germline V gene encodes CDR1 LGHNA and CDR2 YNFKEQ.

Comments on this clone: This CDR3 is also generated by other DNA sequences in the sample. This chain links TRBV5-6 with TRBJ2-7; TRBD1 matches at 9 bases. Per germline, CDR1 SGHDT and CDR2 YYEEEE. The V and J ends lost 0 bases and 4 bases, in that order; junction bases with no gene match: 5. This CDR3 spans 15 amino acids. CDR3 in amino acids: CASSLAGTGPYEQYF. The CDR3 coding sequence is TGTGCCAGCAGCTTGGCAGGGACAGGGCCTTACGAGCAGTACTTC. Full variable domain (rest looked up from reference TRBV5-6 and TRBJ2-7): DAGVTQSPTHLIKTRGQQVTLRCSPKSGHDTVSWYQQALGQGPQFIFQYYEEEERQRGNFPDRFSGHQFPNYSSELNVNALLLGDSALYLCASSLAGTGPYEQYFGPGTRLTVT.

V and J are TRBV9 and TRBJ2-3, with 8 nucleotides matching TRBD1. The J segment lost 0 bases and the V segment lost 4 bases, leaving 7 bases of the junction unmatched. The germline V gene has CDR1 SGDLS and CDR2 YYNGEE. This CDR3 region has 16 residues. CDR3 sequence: CASSRWDRSSTDTQYF. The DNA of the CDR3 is TGTGCCAGCAGCAGGTGGGACAGGAGCAGCACAGATACGCAGTATTTT.

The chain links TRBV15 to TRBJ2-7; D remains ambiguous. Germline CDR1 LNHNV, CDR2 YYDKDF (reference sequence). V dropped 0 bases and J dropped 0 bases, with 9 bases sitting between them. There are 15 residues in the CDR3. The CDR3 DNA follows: TGTGCCACCAGCAGAGAGGCTGCGAGCTCCTACGAGCAGTACTTC. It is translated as CATSREAASSYEQYF.

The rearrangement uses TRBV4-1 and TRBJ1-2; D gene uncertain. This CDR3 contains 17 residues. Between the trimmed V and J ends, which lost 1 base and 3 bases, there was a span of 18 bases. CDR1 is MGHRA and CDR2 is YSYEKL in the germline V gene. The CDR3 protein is CASSQGQRGSLDYGYTF. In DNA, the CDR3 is TGCGCCAGCAGCCAAGGGCAGAGAGGATCTTTGGACTATGGCTACACCTTC.

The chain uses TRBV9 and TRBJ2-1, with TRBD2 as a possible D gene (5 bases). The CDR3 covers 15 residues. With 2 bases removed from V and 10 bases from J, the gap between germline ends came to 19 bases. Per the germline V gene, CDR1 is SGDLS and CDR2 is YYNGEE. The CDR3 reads CASSVTPRTPHEQFF. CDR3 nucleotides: TGTGCCAGCAGCGTCACTCCCCGGACTCCCCACGAGCAGTTCTTC.

CDR3 sequence (DNA): TGCGCCAGCAGCCTGAGACTAGCGGGGGGAATCCACGAGCAGTACTTC. This gives the protein CASSLRLAGGIHEQYF. The chain uses TRBV4-1 and TRBJ2-7; 13 positions match TRBD2. The CDR3 totals 16 residues. CDR1 and CDR2 (germline): MGHRA, YSYEKL. Trimming cost V 4 bases and J 5 bases; bases outside gene matches: 8.

The DNA of the CDR3 is TGTGCCAGCAGTTGGGGGACTAGCGGGAGGAGCGAGCAGTACTTC. This sequence encodes CASSWGTSGRSEQYF. The chain combines TRBV6-1 with TRBJ2-7, with 15 positions matching TRBD2. Germline V gene sequence: CDR1 MNHNS, CDR2 SASEGT. The CDR3 runs 15 residues. J gave up 6 bases and V 5 bases, and 5 bases lay outside the gene matches.

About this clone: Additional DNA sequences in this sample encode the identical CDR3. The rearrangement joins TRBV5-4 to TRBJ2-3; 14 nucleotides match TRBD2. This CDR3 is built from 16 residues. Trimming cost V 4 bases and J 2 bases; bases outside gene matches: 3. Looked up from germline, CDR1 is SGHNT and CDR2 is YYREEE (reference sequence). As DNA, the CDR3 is TGTGCCAGCAGCGCGGGACTAGCGGGGGTCACAGATACGCAGTATTTT. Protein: CASSAGLAGVTDTQYF.

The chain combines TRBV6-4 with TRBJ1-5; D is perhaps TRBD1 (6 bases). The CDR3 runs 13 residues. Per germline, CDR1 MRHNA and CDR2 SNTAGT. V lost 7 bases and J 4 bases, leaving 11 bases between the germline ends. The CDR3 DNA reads TGTGCCAGCATTGGACAGCTGAATCAGCCCCAGCATTTT. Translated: CASIGQLNQPQHF.

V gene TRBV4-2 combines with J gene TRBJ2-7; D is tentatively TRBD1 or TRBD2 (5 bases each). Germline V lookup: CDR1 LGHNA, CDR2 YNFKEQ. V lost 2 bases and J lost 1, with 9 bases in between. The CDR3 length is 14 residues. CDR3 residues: CASSQLGESYEQYF. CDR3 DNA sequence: TGTGCCAGCAGCCAATTGGGGGAGTCCTACGAGCAGTACTTC.

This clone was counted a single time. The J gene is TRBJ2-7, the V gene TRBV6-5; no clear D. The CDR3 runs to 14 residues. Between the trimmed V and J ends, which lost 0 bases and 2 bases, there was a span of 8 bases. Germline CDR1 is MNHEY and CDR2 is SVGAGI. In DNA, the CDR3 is TGTGCCAGCAGTTACTCGAGCAGGACCTACGAGCAGTACTTC. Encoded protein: CASSYSSRTYEQYF.